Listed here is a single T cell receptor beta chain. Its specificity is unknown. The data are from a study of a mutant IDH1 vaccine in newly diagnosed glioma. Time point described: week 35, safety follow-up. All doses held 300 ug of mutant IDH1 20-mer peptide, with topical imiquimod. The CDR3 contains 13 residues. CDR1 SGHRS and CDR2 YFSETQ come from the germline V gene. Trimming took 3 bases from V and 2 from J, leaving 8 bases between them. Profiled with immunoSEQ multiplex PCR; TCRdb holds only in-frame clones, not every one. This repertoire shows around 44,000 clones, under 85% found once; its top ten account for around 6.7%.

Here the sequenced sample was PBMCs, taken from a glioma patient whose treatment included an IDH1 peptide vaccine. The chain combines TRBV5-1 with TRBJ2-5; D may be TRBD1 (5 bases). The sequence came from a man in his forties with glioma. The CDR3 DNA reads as TGCGCCAGCAGCTCCCGACAGCAAGAGACCCAGTACTTC. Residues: CASSSRQQETQYF.